These 10 T cell receptor beta chains were sequenced from one sample in a study of post-analysis software for immune sequencing data. Study observations and caveats: The study found TRBV5-6, TRBV5-1 and TRBV20-1 among five TRBV segments more frequent in patients than controls.

The antigens for these receptors are not known. The library was made from cDNA and included unique molecular identifiers. TCRdb reanalysed the PCR reads using MiXCR and keeps one entry per CDR3 protein. The table includes a few hundred thousand distinct CDR3 sequences, roughly 34% detected once. Sequencing used blood. Every receptor here comes from a girl aged 2 to 17 with multiple sclerosis.

V and J are TRBV29-1 and TRBJ2-5; D not certain. Germline V CDR1 and CDR2: SQVTM, ANQGSEA. The CDR3 consists of 12 residues. Trimming took 8 bases from V and 2 from J, leaving 12 bases between them. As DNA, the CDR3 is TGCAGCACCGGGCATTATCAAGAGACCCAGTACTTC. Encoded protein: CSTGHYQETQYF.

A few counts support this clonotype. J is TRBJ2-3 and V is TRBV6-1; possibly TRBD1 for D (6 bases). Trimming took 2 bases from V and 7 from J, leaving 13 bases between them. The CDR3 covers 14 residues. Germline V gene lookup returns CDR1 MNHNS and CDR2 SASEGT. CDR3 amino acids: CASSEMGTGHTQYF. DNA of the CDR3: TGTGCCAGCAGTGAAATGGGCACAGGGCATACGCAGTATTTT.

Comments on this clonotype: A much larger clone is a single base away; this may be a read error. The genes are TRBV29-1 and TRBJ2-7, with 8 bases aligning to TRBD2. The J call may be incorrect, as the DNA end agrees better with TRBJ2-5. This CDR3 has 14 amino acids. Germline V gene data show CDR1 as SQVTM and CDR2 as ANQGSEA. Here the CDR3 DNA reads TGCAGCGTTGAGGGTGACGGGAGGGAAGAGACCCAGTACTTC. Translation: CSVEGDGREETQYF.

This chain joins TRBV20-1 and TRBJ2-3; the match to TRBD2 covers 11 bases. Looked up from germline, CDR1 is DFQATT and CDR2 is SNEGSKA (reference sequence). The CDR3 is 17 residues long. After removal of 4 bases from V and 4 bases from J, the junction contained 13 bases not matched to a gene. The DNA of the CDR3 is TGCAGTGCTACCCCCCCTCTAGCGGGGGGCCGGGCAGATACGCAGTATTTT. It encodes CSATPPLAGGRADTQYF.

The table lists this clonotype with a few counts. This chain connects TRBV5-1 to TRBJ1-1; D call uncertain. This CDR3 has 13 residues. Germline loops: CDR1 SGHRS, CDR2 YFSETQ. Trimming took 6 bases from V and 1 from J, leaving 10 bases between them. The CDR3 here is CASTNEGNTEAFF. The CDR3 nucleotides are TGCGCCAGCACCAATGAGGGGAACACTGAAGCTTTCTTT. Together with reference TRBV5-1 and TRBJ1-1, the CDR3 gives the full variable domain: KAGVTQTPRYLIKTRGQQVTLSCSPISGHRSVSWYQQTPGQGLQFLFEYFSETQRNKGNFPGRFSGRQFSNSRSEMNVSTLELGDSALYLCASTNEGNTEAFFGQGTRLTVV.

V usage is TRBV27 and J usage is TRBJ2-2; tentatively, D is TRBD2 (5 bases). CDR1 and CDR2 (germline): MNHEY, SMNVEV (reference sequence). V lost 6 bases and J 2 bases, leaving 10 bases between the germline ends. CDR3 length equals 14 residues. The CDR3 DNA reads as TGTGCCAGCAGCGAAGGACTTAACACCGGGGAGCTGTTTTTT. It codes for CASSEGLNTGELFF.

The V gene is TRBV2, the J gene TRBJ1-5; 8 bases are shared with TRBD1. Looked up from germline, CDR1 is SNHLY and CDR2 is FYNNEI. The J segment lost 7 bases and the V segment lost 0 bases, leaving 11 bases of the junction unmatched. This CDR3 region has 17 residues. The CDR3 spells CASSEARGQGPDQPQHF. The DNA of the CDR3 is TGTGCCAGCAGTGAAGCGCGAGGACAGGGTCCGGACCAGCCCCAGCATTTT. Full variable domain (missing parts from reference TRBV2 and TRBJ1-5): EPEVTQTPSHQVTQMGQEVILRCVPISNHLYFYWYRQILGQKVEFLVSFYNNEISEKSEIFDDQFSVERPDGSNFTLKIRSTKLEDSAMYFCASSEARGQGPDQPQHFGDGTRLSIL.

This clonotype was seen a few times. The chain has TRBV20-1 and TRBJ2-4, with a weak D call TRBD1 (5 bases). V gave up 0 bases and J gave up 7 bases, with 16 bases separating them. CDR1 DFQATT and CDR2 SNEGSKA come from the germline V gene (reference sequence). This CDR3 is 15 amino acids long. The CDR3 sequence is CSARDRQPDRNIQYF. The CDR3 region has the DNA TGCAGTGCTAGAGATAGACAGCCAGATAGGAACATTCAGTACTTC.

This clonotype has only a few counts. J is TRBJ1-5 and V is TRBV18, with 12 bases fitting TRBD1. V was clipped by 6 bases and J by 1 base; unmatched bases: 7. The CDR3 totals 17 residues. Germline V gene lookup returns CDR1 KGHSH and CDR2 LQKENI. CDR3 loop: CASSDGTGGSSNQPQHF. Here the CDR3 DNA reads TGTGCCAGCTCGGACGGGACAGGGGGCTCGAGCAATCAGCCCCAGCATTTT.

The chain has TRBV6-6 and TRBJ1-6, with no clear D. Per germline, CDR1 MNHNY and CDR2 SVGAGI (reference sequence). The V gene lost 0 bases and the J gene lost 8 bases, with 8 bases spanning the gap. The CDR3 totals 14 residues. This CDR3 reads CASSYSSEDSPLHF. CDR3 sequence (DNA): TGTGCCAGCAGTTACTCCTCAGAAGATTCACCCCTCCACTTT.